This T cell receptor beta chain was sequenced for a study of T cell responses to AZD1222 COVID-19 vaccine. V lost 4 bases, J lost 13 bases, and 9 bases stayed unmatched. The length of the CDR3 is 14 residues. Germline V gene data show CDR1 as LGHDT and CDR2 as YNNKEL (reference sequence). Assay: immunoSEQ multiplex PCR; the TCRdb copy retains only in-frame clones and omits some. Among about 93,000 clones listed, roughly 90% were seen once. The sequencing here drew on peripheral blood, taken on day 0 of MenACWY control vaccination. This sequence originates from an adult in good health. V and J are TRBV3-1 (or the pseudogene TRBV3-2) and TRBJ1-6; 8 positions agree with TRBD1. CDR3 in DNA: TGTGCCAGCAGCCTACTGGACAGGGAGTCCCCCCTCCACTTT. It yields the protein CASSLLDRESPLHF.